Listed below are T cell receptor beta chains from one sample, sequenced in a study of blood T cells in healthy people across ages. TCRdb called the 5' RACE reads again in MiXCR, with one record for every CDR3 protein. This sample carries some 800,000 distinct CDR3 sequences, 25% of them seen once, and the ten largest clones take under 4.5%. These data are also associated with another study on T cells of mothers and their children.

Sequencing input: blood. Every receptor here comes from a boy between 10 and 17 years old in good health. The CDR3 runs from the conserved cysteine through the conserved F or W. A D gene is named only where the DNA matches it firmly. Clone size is stated in some rows and not others, as once, few, many or a class when expanded.

DNA: TGTGCCAGCAGTCGGGACAGGGGCGAAACTAGCACAGATACGCAGTATTTT
CDR3: CASSRDRGETSTDTQYF
J: TRBJ2-3
size: NA
V: TRBV9
D: TRBD1

DNA: TGTGCCAGCAGCAAAGCGGCTAGCGGGATCTACTCCTACGAGCGGTACTTC
CDR3: CASSKAASGIYSYERYF
J: TRBJ2-7
size: NA
V: TRBV21-1
D: NA

DNA: TGCAGTGCTAGTCGCGGGACCACTTCAGTCCACGAGCAGTACTTC
CDR3: CSASRGTTSVHEQYF
J: TRBJ2-7
size: NA
V: TRBV20-1
D: NA

DNA: TGCAGCGTTGGCCTCTCAAACGGCTACACCTTC
CDR3: CSVGLSNGYTF
J: TRBJ1-2
size: NA
V: TRBV29-1
D: NA

DNA: TGCGCCAGCAGCCATGGGACAGGGAGCTACGAGCAGTACTTC
CDR3: CASSHGTGSYEQYF
J: TRBJ2-7
size: NA
V: TRBV4-3
D: TRBD1

DNA: TGTGCCAGCAGTTACCACGACAGGAACTATGGCTACACCTTC
CDR3: CASSYHDRNYGYTF
J: TRBJ1-2
size: NA
V: TRBV6-5
D: NA

DNA: TGTGCCAGCAGCCCAACATCCCCGCTAGCGGGAGCCTACAATGAGCAGTTCTTC
CDR3: CASSPTSPLAGAYNEQFF
J: TRBJ2-1
size: few
V: TRBV12-3/TRBV12-4
D: TRBD2

DNA: TGTGCCAGCCTAGCGGGGTTCACAGATACGCAGTATTTT
CDR3: CASLAGFTDTQYF
J: TRBJ2-3
size: few
V: TRBV5-5
D: TRBD2

DNA: TGTGCCAGCAGCTTAGTAGACGGACGCTCTGGGGCCAACGTCCTGACTTTC
CDR3: CASSLVDGRSGANVLTF
J: TRBJ2-6
size: few
V: TRBV7-6
D: NA

DNA: TGTGCCAGCAGCTACACGGGCGGGGGGGCAGATACGCAGTATTTT
CDR3: CASSYTGGGADTQYF
J: TRBJ2-3
size: once
V: TRBV7-2
D: TRBD2

DNA: TGTGCCAGCAGTCGAACAGAATCTGGGGCCAACGTCCTGACTTTC
CDR3: CASSRTESGANVLTF
J: TRBJ2-6
size: NA
V: TRBV2
D: NA

DNA: TGTGCCAGCAGTTTAATAGGACTAGCGGGAAAATACAATGAGCAGTTCTTC
CDR3: CASSLIGLAGKYNEQFF
J: TRBJ2-1
size: NA
V: TRBV28
D: TRBD2

DNA: TGTGCCAGCAGGGGCAATCAGCCCCAGCATTTT
CDR3: CASRGNQPQHF
J: TRBJ1-5
size: NA
V: TRBV28
D: NA

DNA: TGCAGCGTTGACTCCGGGAGGTCCTACGAGCAGTACTTC
CDR3: CSVDSGRSYEQYF
J: TRBJ2-7
size: NA
V: TRBV29-1
D: TRBD2

DNA: TGTGCCAGCAGTTTATACAGGGTCTTCCAAGAGACCCAGTACTTC
CDR3: CASSLYRVFQETQYF
J: TRBJ2-5
size: NA
V: TRBV28
D: NA

DNA: TGCAGCGTTGACGACGGGGCCAACGTCCTGACTTTC
CDR3: CSVDDGANVLTF
J: TRBJ2-6
size: few
V: TRBV29-1
D: NA

DNA: TGCGCCAGCAGCTTACAGGGGTTAAGAGAGACCCAGTACTTC
CDR3: CASSLQGLRETQYF
J: TRBJ2-5
size: NA
V: TRBV5-1
D: TRBD1

DNA: TGTGCCAGCAAAAAGACAGACCTACCCTACGAGCAGTACTTC
CDR3: CASKKTDLPYEQYF
J: TRBJ2-7
size: NA
V: TRBV28
D: NA

DNA: TGCAGTGCTAACGCTCCTCTTCGAGTCTCCTCGAATGAGCAGTTCTTC
CDR3: CSANAPLRVSSNEQFF
J: TRBJ2-1
size: NA
V: TRBV20-1
D: NA

DNA: TGTGCCAGCAGTTTAATTGGGGGGAATCAAAACATTCAGTACTTC
CDR3: CASSLIGGNQNIQYF
J: TRBJ2-4
size: NA
V: TRBV27
D: NA

DNA: TGTGCCAGCAGCCAAGATCTGCTGTCTACTGGAAACACCATATATTTT
CDR3: CASSQDLLSTGNTIYF
J: TRBJ1-3
size: NA
V: TRBV4-2
D: NA

DNA: TGTGCCAGCAGCTTGGGTATCAGGGGTCAGAACACTGAAGCTTTCTTT
CDR3: CASSLGIRGQNTEAFF
J: TRBJ1-1
size: NA
V: TRBV5-6
D: NA

DNA: TGTGCCAGCAGTTTAGTGCGGGAGGGAGAGACCCAGTACTTC
CDR3: CASSLVREGETQYF
J: TRBJ2-5
size: few
V: TRBV27
D: TRBD2

DNA: TGTGCCAGCAGTTTAGGGGCGGGAGCGAACACCGGGGAGCTGTTTTTT
CDR3: CASSLGAGANTGELFF
J: TRBJ2-2
size: many
V: TRBV12-3/TRBV12-4
D: TRBD2

DNA: TGCAGCGTTGAATCGTCCCTCGGAGCCTACGAGCAGTACTTC
CDR3: CSVESSLGAYEQYF
J: TRBJ2-7
size: few
V: TRBV29-1
D: NA

DNA: TGTGCCAGCAGCCAACTGGACAGAGACCAAGAGACCCAGTACTTC
CDR3: CASSQLDRDQETQYF
J: TRBJ2-5
size: NA
V: TRBV11-1
D: NA

DNA: TGTGCCAGCAGTTTTGGGACGGTCGATACGCAGTATTTT
CDR3: CASSFGTVDTQYF
J: TRBJ2-3
size: NA
V: TRBV12-3/TRBV12-4
D: NA

DNA: TGTGCCATCGACCGAGGACGGGAAGAGACCCAGTACTTC
CDR3: CAIDRGREETQYF
J: TRBJ2-5
size: few
V: TRBV10-3
D: NA

DNA: TGTGCCAACAGTTTAGCGGGGGTCTACGAGCAGTACTTC
CDR3: CANSLAGVYEQYF
J: TRBJ2-7
size: NA
V: TRBV12-3/TRBV12-4
D: TRBD2

DNA: TGCGCCAGCAGCCAATCACCGGGACAAGACCATGGCTACACCTTC
CDR3: CASSQSPGQDHGYTF
J: TRBJ1-2
size: few
V: TRBV4-3
D: NA

DNA: TGTGCCAGCAGTCCCCTAGCGGGAGAGTACACCGGGGAGCTGTTTTTT
CDR3: CASSPLAGEYTGELFF
J: TRBJ2-2
size: few
V: TRBV2
D: TRBD2

DNA: TGTGCCTGGAGTCCCTCGAGGACAGGGGTTGAAAAACTGTTTTTT
CDR3: CAWSPSRTGVEKLFF
J: TRBJ1-4
size: NA
V: TRBV30
D: TRBD1

DNA: TGCGCCAGCAGCCGAGGACTGGCGGGAGTGGGTAGCAATGAGCAGTTCTTC
CDR3: CASSRGLAGVGSNEQFF
J: TRBJ2-1
size: NA
V: TRBV4-1
D: TRBD2

DNA: TGTGCCAGCAGCCGCGGGACAGGCCCTTCCTACAATGAGCAGTTCTTC
CDR3: CASSRGTGPSYNEQFF
J: TRBJ2-1
size: NA
V: TRBV7-2
D: TRBD1

DNA: TGTGCCAGCAGTTTCCTACCGTCCGACAGGGCAAGGGAGACCCAGTACTTC
CDR3: CASSFLPSDRARETQYF
J: TRBJ2-5
size: NA
V: TRBV28
D: TRBD1

DNA: TGTGCCAGCAGTTTCGTGGGGGCGGTTGTTGGTGGCTACACCTTC
CDR3: CASSFVGAVVGGYTF
J: TRBJ1-2
size: NA
V: TRBV28
D: NA